These T cell receptor beta chains were read from a single sample in a study of blood T cell repertoires in COVID-19. Sequenced by immunoSEQ multiplex PCR; TCRdb stores in-frame clones only, minus some. Among approximately 140,000 clones, 79% were seen once, and the ten largest hold roughly 3.4%. What was sequenced was peripheral blood. The source is a man aged 55 to 70 with acute or convalescent COVID-19. Each CDR3 is given with its conserved first and last residue. D genes are given only for firm matches. A row's size may be missing; if present it is once, few, many or a size class.

>.|.|TRBJ2-1|TRBV5-1
TGCGCCAGCAGCTTGCTGCGGAGCTCCTACAATGAGCAGTTCTTC
CASSLLRSSYNEQFF
>TRBD2|.|TRBJ2-6|TRBV10-3
TGTGCCATCAAAGTAGCGGGGGGCTCTGGGGCCAACGTCCTGACTTTC
CAIKVAGGSGANVLTF
>.|.|TRBJ1-4|TRBV4-2
TGTGCCAGCAGCCAAGCGGATCTGATATGGGGAGATACTGAAAAACTGTTTTTT
CASSQADLIWGDTEKLFF
>TRBD2|few|TRBJ2-7|TRBV18
TGTGCCAGCTCACCAATCGCTAGCGGGAACTCCTACGAGCAGTACTTC
CASSPIASGNSYEQYF
>.|.|TRBJ2-3|TRBV7-2
TGTGCCAGCAGCTTAGCGGGAGGTGCGGAAGATACGCAGTATTTT
CASSLAGGAEDTQYF
>.|.|TRBJ1-1|TRBV29-1
TGCAGCGTTCTTGAACAGGGAAACACTGAAGCTTTCTTT
CSVLEQGNTEAFF
>.|.|TRBJ2-1|TRBV10-2
TGCGCCAGCAGTGCGGCGGAATTGCGCTACAATGGGCAGTTCTTC
CASSAAELRYNGQFF
>.|.|TRBJ1-6|TRBV19
TGTGCCAGCCACCCCCAAGGGGGTATTAATTCACCCCTCCACTTT
CASHPQGGINSPLHF
>TRBD1|once|TRBJ1-3|TRBV12-3/TRBV12-4
TGTGCCAGCAGTCTAGGACAGGGATCCATATATTTT
CASSLGQGSIYF
>TRBD1|.|TRBJ1-6|TRBV5-1
TGCGCCAGCACGTTGGGGACAGGGGGGAATAATTCACCCCTCCACTTT
CASTLGTGGNNSPLHF
>.|.|TRBJ1-5|TRBV7-9
TGTGCCAGCAGCTTTGACGGGAACAATCAGCCCCAGCATTTT
CASSFDGNNQPQHF
>.|.|TRBJ2-2|TRBV11-3
TGTGCCAGCAGCTTAGACCCTAGATCCGGGGAGCTGTTTTTT
CASSLDPRSGELFF
>.|.|TRBJ1-2|TRBV12-3/TRBV12-4
TGTGCCAGCAGCCTACAGGCGCACTATGGCTACACCTTC
CASSLQAHYGYTF
>TRBD1|.|TRBJ2-4|TRBV5-6
TGTGCCAGCTGCCCGAGAGGGACAGCAAACATTCAGTACTTC
CASCPRGTANIQYF
>.|.|TRBJ1-1|TRBV30
TGTGCCTGGAGTATGGACACTACGAACACTGAAGCTTTCTTT
CAWSMDTTNTEAFF
>TRBD1|.|TRBJ1-6|TRBV28
TGTGCCAGCAGTCCAGGGGGCTCCTATAATTCACCCCTCCACTTT
CASSPGGSYNSPLHF
>TRBD1|.|TRBJ1-4|TRBV5-6
TGTGCCAGCAGCTTGGCCGGGACAGACGAAAAACTGTTTTTT
CASSLAGTDEKLFF
>.|.|TRBJ2-2|TRBV24-1
TGTGCCACCAGTGGCAGATCAACCGGGGAGCTGTTTTTT
CATSGRSTGELFF
>TRBD1|few|TRBJ2-3|TRBV5-4
TGTGCCAGCAGGTCAGGGGGTCAATCAGATACGCAGTATTTT
CASRSGGQSDTQYF
>.|.|TRBJ2-5|TRBV19
TGTGCCAGTAGTATGGGAGTGTCAGGAGAGTGGGAGACCCAGTACTTC
CASSMGVSGEWETQYF
>TRBD2|.|TRBJ2-2|TRBV29-1
TGCAGCGAAAAAAGCAACAGAACCGTCTCCCTAGCGGGAGGGAACGGGGAGCTGTTTTTT
CSEKSNRTVSLAGGNGELFF
>.|.|TRBJ1-1|TRBV5-1
TGCGCCAGCAGCTTGGAGCAGGCCACCCTGAACACTGAAGCTTTCTTT
CASSLEQATLNTEAFF
>.|.|TRBJ2-3|TRBV30
TGTGCCTGGAGCAGAGGGAGTCCCACAGATACGCAGTATTTT
CAWSRGSPTDTQYF
>.|.|TRBJ1-1|TRBV9
TGTGCCAGCAGCTTCGGGGGGCAGGGATACAACACTGAAGCTTTCTTT
CASSFGGQGYNTEAFF
>TRBD1|few|TRBJ2-1|TRBV6-1
TGTGCCAGCAGTGAATTAAGGGGGACAGGGAGACGCAATGAGCAGTTCTTC
CASSELRGTGRRNEQFF
>TRBD2|.|TRBJ2-7|TRBV18
TGTGCCAGCTCACCCGCGGGGGGCTCCTACGAGCAGTACTTC
CASSPAGGSYEQYF
>TRBD1|few|TRBJ1-4|TRBV5-1
TGCGCCAGCAGCTTGCAGGGGGGCGCAACTAATGAAAAACTGTTTTTT
CASSLQGGATNEKLFF
>.|.|TRBJ1-1|TRBV9
TGTGCCAGCAGCGCCGGAACAGGGTTGAACACTGAAGCTTTCTTT
CASSAGTGLNTEAFF
>.|.|TRBJ2-3|TRBV7-9
TGTGCCACCGGGTTTTCGGGAGTTAGTGCAGATACGCAGTATTTT
CATGFSGVSADTQYF
>.|.|TRBJ2-2|TRBV3-1/TRBV3-2
TGTGCCAGCAGCAACCAGGGGTCCCACACCGGGGAGCTGTTTTTT
CASSNQGSHTGELFF
>.|.|TRBJ2-1|TRBV6-2/TRBV6-3
TGTGCCAGCAGTCGGACAGAGAACAATGAGCAGTTCTTC
CASSRTENNEQFF
>.|few|TRBJ1-6|TRBV2
TGTGCCAGCAGTGAAAATCGGAATTCACCCCTCCACTTT
CASSENRNSPLHF
>TRBD2|once|TRBJ2-7|TRBV6-5
TGTGCCAGCAATGGGGCGGGGGGGGCCTACGAGCAGTACTTC
CASNGAGGAYEQYF
>.|.|TRBJ1-5|TRBV11-2
TGTGCCAGCAGCTTAGGGCTTGGGCGACATCAGCCCCAGCATTTT
CASSLGLGRHQPQHF
>.|once|TRBJ2-5|TRBV6-1
TGTGCCAGCAGTGACCCCGGGGGAAAGGGGATAAGAGAGACCCAGTACTTC
CASSDPGGKGIRETQYF
>TRBD1|once|TRBJ1-2|TRBV19
TGTGCCAGTGGGGACAGGGCCTATGGCTACACCTTC
CASGDRAYGYTF
>TRBD2|few|TRBJ2-7|TRBV7-2
TGTGCCAGCAGCTTAGGGACTAGCGGAAAAGCCTACGAGCAGTACTTC
CASSLGTSGKAYEQYF
>.|.|TRBJ2-1|TRBV20-1
TGCAGTGCTTTCTTCAATGAGCAGTTCTTC
CSAFFNEQFF
>TRBD1|.|TRBJ1-5|TRBV28
TGTGCCAGCAGGACAGGGAAACAGCCCCAGCATTTT
CASRTGKQPQHF
>.|.|TRBJ1-5|TRBV28
TGTGCCAGCAGTGGTGGCGGAGACAATCAGCCCCAGCATTTT
CASSGGGDNQPQHF
>TRBD1|.|TRBJ1-2|TRBV30
TGTGCCTGGAGCCCCACAGGGGCCTATGGCTACACCTTC
CAWSPTGAYGYTF